These 13 T cell receptor beta chains came from one sample sequenced in a study of blood T cell repertoires in COVID-19. Method: immunoSEQ multiplex PCR; TCRdb's copy keeps in-frame clones and lacks some. The sample lists some 270,000 clones; about four fifths were seen once. The sample was peripheral blood. The receptors come from a person aged 65 to 79 with COVID-19, enrolled during active disease.

This chain connects TRBV11-2 to TRBJ1-4, with 8 nucleotides matching TRBD1. The CDR3 consists of 16 residues. Germline V lookup: CDR1 SGHAT, CDR2 FQNNGV. The ends lost 1 base at V and 10 bases at J; junction bases unmatched: 11. For the CDR3, the DNA is TGTGCCAGCAGCTTAGGGGTAGGCAGGGGGCGCGGAAAACTGTTTTTT. As protein: CASSLGVGRGRGKLFF.

This clone showed up just a few times. The rearrangement joins TRBV2 to TRBJ2-7, with 10 nucleotides matching TRBD1. The CDR3 contains 14 residues. J gave up 7 bases and V 4 bases, and 7 bases lay outside the gene matches. CDR1 is SNHLY, CDR2 FYNNEI, per germline. Here the CDR3 reads CASSVDRGPGEQYF. Written as DNA, the CDR3 is TGTGCCAGCAGTGTCGACAGGGGGCCGGGGGAGCAGTACTTC.

V and J are TRBV24-1 and TRBJ2-1; 8 bases align to TRBD1. Germline V gives CDR1 KGHDR, CDR2 SFDVKD. The V gene end was trimmed by 4 bases and the J gene end by 4 bases; junction bases not matched to a gene: 8. The CDR3 has 16 residues. The CDR3 protein is CATSDHQGAEYNEQFF. The CDR3 DNA sequence: TGTGCCACCAGTGACCACCAGGGGGCAGAGTACAATGAGCAGTTCTTC.

The chain is built from TRBV27 and TRBJ1-1, with TRBD1 matching 9 bases. V was pared by 5 bases and J by 7 bases, with 8 bases of the junction left unmatched. Germline values: CDR1 MNHEY, CDR2 SMNVEV (reference sequence). This CDR3 region has 14 residues. CDR3 loop: CASSGTGGSYEAFF. CDR3 bases: TGTGCCAGCAGTGGAACAGGGGGCTCGTATGAAGCTTTCTTT.

The V and J genes are TRBV7-2 and TRBJ2-7, with 11 bases identical to TRBD2. Looked up from germline, CDR1 is SGHTA and CDR2 is FQGNSA. The CDR3 is 17 residues long. V shed 0 bases, J shed 3 bases, and the junction held 7 bases outside the gene matches. Here the CDR3 reads CASSLAPTSGGNYEQYF. The DNA for the CDR3 is TGTGCCAGCAGCTTAGCCCCCACTAGCGGGGGAAACTACGAGCAGTACTTC.

V gene TRBV18 combines with J gene TRBJ1-1; possibly TRBD1 for D (6 bases). V dropped 4 bases and J dropped 4 bases, with 13 bases sitting between them. CDR3 size: 14 residues. Germline lookup yields CDR1 KGHSH and CDR2 LQKENI. CDR3 in amino acids: CASSLGGAGTEAFF. The DNA of the CDR3 is TGTGCCAGCTCACTTGGGGGGGCAGGCACTGAAGCTTTCTTT.

CDR3 nucleotides: TGTGCCTGGAGCAAGGGAGGGTATCCTGAGCAGTTCTTC. The encoded protein is CAWSKGGYPEQFF. The chain joins TRBV30 to TRBJ2-1, with TRBD2 matching 7 bases. V shed 3 bases and J 9 bases; nucleotides not matched to a gene: 8. Germline CDR1 and CDR2: GTSNPN and SVGIG (reference sequence). This CDR3 is built from 13 residues.

J is TRBJ1-1 and V is TRBV27; tentative D call: TRBD1 (5 bases). The CDR3 totals 14 residues. Looked up from germline, CDR1 is MNHEY and CDR2 is SMNVEV (reference sequence). The V end lost 0 bases, the J end lost 4 bases, and 9 bases lay between the germline ends. The CDR3 DNA sequence: TGTGCCAGCAGTTTATCGCCCGGGGGCACTGAAGCTTTCTTT. Its translation is CASSLSPGGTEAFF.

This clone was recorded only once. CDR3 sequence reads: CASSRVRDRGLGSPLHF. CDR3 DNA sequence: TGTGCCAGCAGCCGGGTCCGGGACAGGGGGCTCGGATCACCCCTCCACTTT. The chain has TRBV28 and TRBJ1-6; TRBD1 agrees at 12 bases. This CDR3 is 17 amino acids long. The ends lost 6 bases at V and 10 bases at J; junction bases unmatched: 13. CDR1 and CDR2 (germline): MDHEN, SYDVKM.

The J gene is TRBJ1-1, the V gene TRBV2; D is possibly TRBD1 (5 bases). In germline, CDR1 is SNHLY, CDR2 FYNNEI. Trimming took 4 bases from V and 1 from J, leaving 7 bases between them. The CDR3 extends over 13 amino acids. CDR3 residues: CASSAQENTEAFF. DNA of the CDR3: TGTGCCAGCAGTGCACAGGAGAACACTGAAGCTTTCTTT.

The rearrangement uses TRBV6-2 or TRBV6-3 and TRBJ2-7, with 7 positions matching TRBD2. This CDR3 contains 15 residues. The ends lost 5 bases at V and 0 bases at J; junction bases unmatched: 7. In germline, CDR1 is MNHEY, CDR2 SVGEGT. The CDR3 here is CASSLNRDYSYEQYF. CDR3 DNA sequence: TGTGCCAGCAGTCTCAACCGGGACTACTCCTACGAGCAGTACTTC.

The chain joins TRBV5-1 to TRBJ1-2; 8 nucleotides agree with TRBD1. The CDR3 runs 13 residues. CDR1 and CDR2 (germline): SGHRS, YFSETQ. The V and J ends lost 4 bases and 8 bases, in that order; junction bases with no gene match: 7. The CDR3 DNA is TGCGCCAGCAGCCAGACAGGGGTGGGAGGCTACACCTTC. Translating it yields CASSQTGVGGYTF.

J is TRBJ2-1 and V is TRBV2; D might be TRBD2 (5 bases). This CDR3 has 15 amino acids. CDR1 is SNHLY, CDR2 FYNNEI, per germline. V was shortened by 2 bases and J by 6 bases, with 14 bases between the two germline ends. The CDR3 sequence is CASSELGVVGNEQFF. Written as DNA, the CDR3 is TGTGCCAGCAGTGAATTGGGAGTGGTGGGCAATGAGCAGTTCTTC.